This is a list of T cell receptor beta chains from one sample in a study of blood T cells in healthy people across ages. TCRdb re-derived calls from the 5' RACE reads in MiXCR, one entry per CDR3 protein. The table lists about 590,000 distinct CDR3 sequences, about 30% of them singletons. Sequencing was carried out using blood. The source is a woman older than 75 in good health. Each CDR3 is given with its conserved first and last residue. The D gene is left open where the match is weak. Part of the rows lack a size; the others show once, few, many or a class for expanded clones.

>many|TRBJ1-2|-|TRBV6-2/TRBV6-3|15
TGTGCCAGCAGTTCTGGAGGCTTATCTAACTATGGCTACACCTTC
CASSSGGLSNYGYTF
>once|TRBJ1-1|TRBD1|TRBV29-1|15
TGCAGCGTTGATAGGGGGCCGACAAGTGGCACTGAAGCTTTCTTT
CSVDRGPTSGTEAFF
>-|TRBJ2-2|TRBD1|TRBV20-1|17
TGCAGTGCTAGAGACCGCCAGGGGGCTAGGAACACCGGGGAGCTGTTTTTT
CSARDRQGARNTGELFF
>many|TRBJ2-1|-|TRBV4-3|15
TGCGCCAGCAGCCCTCAGAGGGGTGGGTACAATGAGCAGTTCTTC
CASSPQRGGYNEQFF
>-|TRBJ1-4|-|TRBV6-2/TRBV6-3|16
TGTGCCAGCAGTTACGGCGAGGATCTGACCGGTGGGAAACTGTTTTTT
CASSYGEDLTGGKLFF
>-|TRBJ2-4|TRBD2|TRBV11-3|16
TGTGCCAGCAGCTTAGGCGGGGGGGCCGGCAAAAACATTCAGTACTTC
CASSLGGGAGKNIQYF
>-|TRBJ2-1|-|TRBV6-5|13
TGTGCCAGCAGGGTGGGCGGTAGGAGTGAGCAGTTCTTC
CASRVGGRSEQFF
>many|TRBJ1-2|-|TRBV20-1|15
TGCAGTGCTAGAGGAAGTGAGGGGCTCGGGTATGGCTACACCTTC
CSARGSEGLGYGYTF
>many|TRBJ2-1|-|TRBV20-1|12
TGCAGTGCTATGGGAAAGTACAATGAGCAGTTCTTC
CSAMGKYNEQFF
>many|TRBJ2-1|-|TRBV6-5|13
TGTGCCACGTCCCGGGGACAAATGAATGAGCAGTTCTTC
CATSRGQMNEQFF
>-|TRBJ1-5|-|TRBV7-9|13
TGTGCCAGCAGTTGGGGTGAGGACAAGCCCCAGCATTTT
CASSWGEDKPQHF